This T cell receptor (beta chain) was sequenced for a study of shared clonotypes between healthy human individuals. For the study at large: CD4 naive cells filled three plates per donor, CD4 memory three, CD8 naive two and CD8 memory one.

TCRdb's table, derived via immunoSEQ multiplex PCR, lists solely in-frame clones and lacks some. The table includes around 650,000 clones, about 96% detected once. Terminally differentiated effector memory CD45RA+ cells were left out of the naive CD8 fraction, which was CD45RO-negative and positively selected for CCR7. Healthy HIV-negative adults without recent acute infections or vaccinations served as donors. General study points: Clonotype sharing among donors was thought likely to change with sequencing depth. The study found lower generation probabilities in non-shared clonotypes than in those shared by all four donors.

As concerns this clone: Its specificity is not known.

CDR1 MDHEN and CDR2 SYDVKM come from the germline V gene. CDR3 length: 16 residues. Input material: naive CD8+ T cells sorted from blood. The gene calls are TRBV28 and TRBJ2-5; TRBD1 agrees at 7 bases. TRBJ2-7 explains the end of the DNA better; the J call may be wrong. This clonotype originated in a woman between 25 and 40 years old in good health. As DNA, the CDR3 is TGTGCCAGCAGTCAACCTCAGAGGACAGGCATTTACGAGCAGTACTTC. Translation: CASSQPQRTGIYEQYF.